The rows below give T cell receptor beta chains drawn from one sample of a study of T cell responses to AZD1222 COVID-19 vaccine. This table comes from immunoSEQ multiplex PCR, and its TCRdb copy is limited to in-frame clones, with some not included. The table lists tens of thousands of clones, 75% to 85% of them singletons. Here the sequenced sample was peripheral blood, taken on day 0 of AZD1222 vaccination. The origin of the receptors is an adult in good health. CDR3s include the opening cysteine and the closing phenylalanine or tryptophan. Fields, in order: CDR3 DNA, CDR3 protein, clone size, V gene, D gene, J gene. A D gene is named only where the DNA matches it firmly. The listing skips clone size in some rows; elsewhere it reads once, few, many or a size class.

TGCAGCGTTGTGAGAGGGGAGCAGTACTTC	CSVVRGEQYF	.	TRBV29-1	.	TRBJ2-7
TGTGCCAGCAGTTCCGGACGGAACACCGGGGAGCTGTTTTTT	CASSSGRNTGELFF	few	TRBV28	.	TRBJ2-2
TGTGCCACCAGCAGAGGATTAGGGAGCTCCTACGAGCAGTACTTC	CATSRGLGSSYEQYF	.	TRBV15	.	TRBJ2-7
TGCGCCAGCAGCTTGGTAATAGGGGGTAATCGCAATTCACCCCTCCACTTT	CASSLVIGGNRNSPLHF	.	TRBV5-1	.	TRBJ1-6
TGCGCCAGCAGCCCTGACGGGACTCCTAACTATGGCTACACCTTC	CASSPDGTPNYGYTF	.	TRBV4-1	.	TRBJ1-2
TGTGCCAGCAGCTTAACGGGGCTAGGTCCTGAGCAGTTCTTC	CASSLTGLGPEQFF	.	TRBV7-3	.	TRBJ2-1
TGTGCCAGCAGACCATATAGCGGGAGATACCACGAGCAGTACTTC	CASRPYSGRYHEQYF	.	TRBV7-2	TRBD2	TRBJ2-7
TGTGCCAGCAGCAGACAGGGAGGCCCAGATACGCAGTATTTT	CASSRQGGPDTQYF	.	TRBV9	.	TRBJ2-3
TGTGCCAGCAGTTTAAAGAGTGGGAGGGGAAACAATGAGCAGTTCTTC	CASSLKSGRGNNEQFF	.	TRBV27	TRBD2	TRBJ2-1
TGCAGTGCTAGTCCCGGCGGAGGTCTTGAGCAGTACTTC	CSASPGGGLEQYF	.	TRBV20-1	.	TRBJ2-7
TGTGCCAGCGGGCCCCGGAGGGGCGGGGAGCTGTTTTTT	CASGPRRGGELFF	.	TRBV7-2	.	TRBJ2-2
TGTGCCAGCAGCTTTAGCTACCCCGAGACTGAAGCTTTCTTT	CASSFSYPETEAFF	.	TRBV5-5	.	TRBJ1-1
TGTGCCAGCAGTTTATTGGATGAGCAGTTCTTC	CASSLLDEQFF	.	TRBV12-3/TRBV12-4	.	TRBJ2-1
TGTGCCAGCAGCTTACAGGGGGCGGCGAACACTGAAGCTTTCTTT	CASSLQGAANTEAFF	.	TRBV2	TRBD1	TRBJ1-1
TGCGCCAGCAGCCAAGATCTGGGCAGGGGGAAGTACGAGCAGTACTTC	CASSQDLGRGKYEQYF	.	TRBV4-1	TRBD1	TRBJ2-7
TGCGCCAGCAGCCCAGGCGGTGGTCAGAAAGGCTACGAGCAGTACTTC	CASSPGGGQKGYEQYF	.	TRBV4-1	.	TRBJ2-7
TGCAGCGTGGGGGGGGGCGGGGACCTTAGCGGCGAGCAGTACTTC	CSVGGGGDLSGEQYF	.	TRBV29-1	.	TRBJ2-7
TGTGCCAGCAGCCTAGGTTCGACTAGCGGGGCGGGAGAGACCCAGTACTTC	CASSLGSTSGAGETQYF	.	TRBV3-1/TRBV3-2	TRBD2	TRBJ2-5
TGTGCCAGCAGCGCCCGACAAACGACAGGGGTAACCGGTGGCTACACCTTC	CASSARQTTGVTGGYTF	.	TRBV21-1	.	TRBJ1-2
TGTGCCAGCTCACCATCCAAGGGACCCTACGAGCAGTACTTC	CASSPSKGPYEQYF	.	TRBV18	.	TRBJ2-7
TGTGCCAGCGGGGAGGGAAGGAATTCACCCCTCCACTTT	CASGEGRNSPLHF	.	TRBV9	.	TRBJ1-6
TGTGCCAGTAGTAGCCCTTATGTTCAGCCCCAGCATTTT	CASSSPYVQPQHF	.	TRBV19	.	TRBJ1-5
TGTGCCAGCAGTTCGTTAGCGGGGGGGCTCCCCTACAATGAGCAGTTCTTC	CASSSLAGGLPYNEQFF	few	TRBV28	TRBD2	TRBJ2-1
TGCGCCAGCAGGGATCCGGGACAGGGGGCGGCAGGACATTCACCCCTCCACTTT	CASRDPGQGAAGHSPLHF	.	TRBV10-2	TRBD1	TRBJ1-6
TGTGCCAGCAGACTCATGGGTCAGCCCCAGCATTTT	CASRLMGQPQHF	.	TRBV28	.	TRBJ1-5
TGTGCCAGCAGCCCCTGGGACAGGGGGGACTATGGCTACACCTTC	CASSPWDRGDYGYTF	.	TRBV7-3	TRBD1	TRBJ1-2
TGTGCCAGCAGCCCCCAAGGGGGGAGGGTCGACGAGCAGTACTTC	CASSPQGGRVDEQYF	.	TRBV5-5	.	TRBJ2-7
TGTGCCAGTTCCCGGGACAATAGCAATCAGCCCCAGCATTTT	CASSRDNSNQPQHF	.	TRBV7-2	.	TRBJ1-5
TGTGCCAGCAGTGAAGGTCCACTAGTGGCGGGGGGCATCTACGAGCAGTACTTC	CASSEGPLVAGGIYEQYF	.	TRBV6-1	TRBD2	TRBJ2-7
TGTGCCAGCAGCTTAATAGCGGGAGACGAGCAGTACTTC	CASSLIAGDEQYF	.	TRBV7-9	TRBD2	TRBJ2-7
TGCGCCAGCAGCTTGTGGTCTAGCGGGATCCAAGAGACCCAGTACTTC	CASSLWSSGIQETQYF	.	TRBV5-1	TRBD2	TRBJ2-5
TGTGCCAGCAGCTTGGGGCCCAATGAAAAACTGTTTTTT	CASSLGPNEKLFF	.	TRBV5-5	.	TRBJ1-4
TGTGCCAGTAGTATGCTAGCGGCTTCCACAGATACGCAGTATTTT	CASSMLAASTDTQYF	.	TRBV19	TRBD2	TRBJ2-3
TGTGCCAGCAGCCGACAGGGTCGGCCTGAAGCTTTCTTT	CASSRQGRPEAFF	.	TRBV7-9	TRBD1	TRBJ1-1
TGCGCCAGCAGCTCGGGAGGTGGGGGCTTCAATGAGCAGTTCTTC	CASSSGGGGFNEQFF	.	TRBV5-1	.	TRBJ2-1
TGTGCCTGGATCGGGTCGTGGGCCGTTACTCCCTCTGGAAACACCATATATTTT	CAWIGSWAVTPSGNTIYF	.	TRBV30	.	TRBJ1-3
TGTGCCAGCGCCCAGGGACAGGGGATTGCCTACGAGCAGTACTTC	CASAQGQGIAYEQYF	.	TRBV3-1/TRBV3-2	TRBD1	TRBJ2-7
TGCAGCGTTGGGAGCGGGAGGGGATCCTACGAGCAGTACTTC	CSVGSGRGSYEQYF	.	TRBV29-1	TRBD2	TRBJ2-7
TGCGCCAGCAGCCAAGAACTAGGAGAGCCGCGGCAGTACTTC	CASSQELGEPRQYF	few	TRBV4-1	.	TRBJ2-7
TGCGCCAGCAGCCAAGGGTCAGGGGCTGGAAACACCATATATTTT	CASSQGSGAGNTIYF	.	TRBV4-3	.	TRBJ1-3
TGTGCCAGCAGTTACTCGATGCGGACGTTATACAATGAGCAGTTCTTC	CASSYSMRTLYNEQFF	.	TRBV6-5	.	TRBJ2-1
TGCGCCAGCAGTCCCAAACCCGGACAGGGCTATGGCTACACCTTC	CASSPKPGQGYGYTF	few	TRBV23-1	TRBD1	TRBJ1-2